The next 18 T cell receptor beta chains were all read from a single sample in a study of T cell responses to AZD1222 COVID-19 vaccine. The method was immunoSEQ multiplex PCR; TCRdb's version includes in-frame clones alone and lacks a portion of them. The table records 130,000 to 150,000 clones, roughly 92% of them present only once. The sequences come from peripheral blood, collected on day 0 of AZD1222 vaccination. These receptors came from an adult in good health.

The chain has TRBV28 and TRBJ2-7; TRBD1 or TRBD2 may be the D gene (6 bases each). Trimming pared 7 bases from V and 1 base from J, leaving 17 bases between. The CDR3 has 15 amino acids. CDR1 and CDR2 (germline): MDHEN, SYDVKM. Written as DNA, the CDR3 is TGTGCCAGCAACCCTGACGGGGGCCGATCCTACGAGCAGTACTTC. Translation gives CASNPDGGRSYEQYF. Supplemented by reference TRBV28 and TRBJ2-7, the full variable domain reads DVKVTQSSRYLVKRTGEKVFLECVQDMDHENMFWYRQDPGLGLRLIYFSYDVKMKEKGDIPEGYSVSREKKERFSLILESASTNQTSMYLCASNPDGGRSYEQYFGPGTRLTVT.

The chain carries TRBV6-1 and TRBJ1-6, with 7 bases identical to TRBD1. J gave up 7 bases and V 1 base, and 1 base lay outside the gene matches. Germline V gene lookup returns CDR1 MNHNS and CDR2 SASEGT. The CDR3 length is 14 residues. In DNA, the CDR3 is TGTGCCAGCAGTGAAGTGGGACAGAATTCACCCCTCCACTTT. Translation: CASSEVGQNSPLHF.

The genes are TRBV5-5 and TRBJ1-2; unclear D gene. Deletions cut 1 base from V and 4 bases from J, with 14 bases between. Germline V CDR1 and CDR2: SGHKS, YYEKEE (reference sequence). The CDR3 extends over 15 amino acids. The CDR3 DNA reads as TGTGCCAGCAGCTTGCTTGGGCCTATCTCCTATGGCTACACCTTC. Protein product: CASSLLGPISYGYTF.

The chain carries TRBV9 and TRBJ2-1; D gene uncertain. Germline CDR1 is SGDLS and CDR2 is YYNGEE. The length of the CDR3 is 15 residues. Trimming took 1 base from V and 0 from J, leaving 8 bases between them. The CDR3 nucleotides read TGTGCCAGCAGCGTAACGGGCCTCTCCTACAATGAGCAGTTCTTC. Translating it yields CASSVTGLSYNEQFF.

The CDR3: CASSLDWPSTDTQYF. The CDR3 nucleotides read TGTGCCAGCAGCCTTGACTGGCCTAGCACAGATACGCAGTATTTT. This chain joins TRBV11-2 and TRBJ2-3; D is ambiguous. Trimming took off 5 bases at V and 0 bases at J, with 12 bases between the two ends. This CDR3 contains 15 residues. Germline CDR1 SGHAT, CDR2 FQNNGV.

The chain links TRBV9 to TRBJ2-3; D may be TRBD1 (5 bases). CDR1 and CDR2 from the germline V gene are SGDLS and YYNGEE. The CDR3 length is 14 residues. V lost 2 bases to trimming and J lost 5 bases, with 12 bases between them. This chain's CDR3 is CASSVMGLEDTQYF. DNA for the CDR3: TGTGCCAGCAGCGTCATGGGGCTGGAAGATACGCAGTATTTT. The whole variable domain, remainder taken from reference TRBV9 and TRBJ2-3, is DSGVTQTPKHLITATGQRVTLRCSPRSGDLSVYWYQQSLDQGLQFLIQYYNGEERAKGNILERFSAQQFPDLHSELNLSSLELGDSALYFCASSVMGLEDTQYFGPGTRLTVL.

This sequence joins TRBV3-1 (or the pseudogene TRBV3-2) and TRBJ1-4; 8 bases map to TRBD1. Losses at the gene ends were 1 base for V and 8 bases for J; bases not matched to a gene: 12. The germline V gene encodes CDR1 LGHDT and CDR2 YNNKEL (reference sequence). This CDR3 spans 17 amino acids. CDR3 in DNA: TGTGCCAGCAGCCAAGGAGGCAGGGGGCGGCTTCGGGAAAAACTGTTTTTT. Protein product: CASSQGGRGRLREKLFF.

The table lists this clone with a count of one. The rearrangement uses TRBV19 and TRBJ2-6, with 10 nucleotides matching TRBD1. V shed 5 bases and J 1 base; nucleotides not matched to a gene: 5. Germline CDR1 and CDR2: LNHDA and SQIVND (reference sequence). This CDR3 is built from 17 residues. The DNA for the CDR3 is TGTGCCAGTAGTCCCGACAGGGGGCCATCTGGGGCCAACGTCCTGACTTTC. The encoded protein is CASSPDRGPSGANVLTF. Full variable domain (rest looked up from reference TRBV19 and TRBJ2-6): DGGITQSPKYLFRKEGQNVTLSCEQNLNHDAMYWYRQDPGQGLRLIYYSQIVNDFQKGDIAEGYSVSREKKESFPLTVTSAQKNPTAFYLCASSPDRGPSGANVLTFGAGSRLTVL.

V usage is TRBV6-1 and J usage is TRBJ1-2; TRBD1 is a possible D gene (6 bases). CDR3 length equals 16 residues. Germline CDR1 and CDR2: MNHNS and SASEGT. V was pared by 4 bases and J by 2 bases, with 17 bases between. CDR3 protein: CASSGRNREGNYGYTF. CDR3 nucleotides: TGTGCCAGCAGTGGGAGAAACAGGGAGGGAAACTATGGCTACACCTTC.

This clone was found once. The V gene is TRBV5-1, the J gene TRBJ2-7; D is unresolved. The CDR3 spans 17 residues. The V and J ends lost 1 base and 0 bases respectively, with 17 bases between them. In germline, CDR1 is SGHRS, CDR2 YFSETQ. CDR3 DNA: TGCGCCAGCAGCTTGAATCCCCAGGCGCCAAGCTCCTACGAGCAGTACTTC. Its protein product is CASSLNPQAPSSYEQYF.

The CDR3: CAWSVGTAFLSNTIYF. DNA for the CDR3: TGTGCCTGGAGTGTAGGGACGGCCTTTCTGAGTAACACCATATATTTT. The chain joins TRBV30 to TRBJ1-3; D might be TRBD1 (5 bases). CDR3 length equals 16 residues. Germline V gene data show CDR1 as GTSNPN and CDR2 as SVGIG (reference sequence). Trimming removed 0 bases from V and 7 bases from J, with 19 bases in between.

The V call is TRBV7-4, the J call TRBJ1-2; 8 nucleotides match TRBD1. Germline V gene lookup returns CDR1 SGHVT and CDR2 SQSDAQ. The CDR3 is 15 residues long. J lost 6 bases, V lost 5 bases, and 11 bases had no gene match. The CDR3 region is CASSPSGTGTDGYTF. CDR3 sequence (DNA): TGTGCCAGCAGCCCTTCCGGGACAGGAACGGATGGCTACACCTTC.

The CDR3 loop reads CASSPSTGMEAFF. The CDR3 region has the DNA TGTGCCAGCTCACCCTCGACAGGGATGGAAGCTTTCTTT. The chain uses TRBV18 and TRBJ1-1, with 7 positions matching TRBD1. This CDR3 has 13 amino acids. J gave up 8 bases and V 3 bases, and 6 bases lay outside the gene matches. Per the germline V gene, CDR1 is KGHSH and CDR2 is LQKENI.

The rearrangement joins TRBV27 to TRBJ2-2; TRBD2 matches 12 bases. Unmatched junction bases numbered 3, after V lost 5 bases and J lost 5 bases. This CDR3 spans 15 amino acids. Germline CDR1 and CDR2: MNHEY and SMNVEV (reference sequence). The CDR3 reads CASSAGTSGTGELFF. CDR3 DNA sequence: TGTGCCAGCAGTGCCGGGACTAGCGGGACCGGGGAGCTGTTTTTT.

The V call is TRBV7-9, the J call TRBJ1-3; D gene unclear. This CDR3 region has 12 residues. Trimming cost V 0 bases and J 3 bases, with 0 bases left between them. Germline CDR1 SEHNR, CDR2 FQNEAQ (reference sequence). DNA of the CDR3: TGTGCCAGCAGCTTAGCTGGAAACACCATATATTTT. Amino acids: CASSLAGNTIYF. The variable domain in full, completed from reference TRBV7-9 and TRBJ1-3, reads DTGVSQNPRHKITKRGQNVTFRCDPISEHNRLYWYRQTLGQGPEFLTYFQNEAQLEKSRLLSDRFSAERPKGSFSTLEIQRTEQGDSAMYLCASSLAGNTIYFGEGSWLTVV.

Ten or more counts support this clone. The V gene is TRBV5-1, the J gene TRBJ1-1, with D tentatively TRBD1 (6 bases). The CDR3 is 14 residues long. Trimming shortened V by 6 bases and J by 2 bases, and 14 bases separated the two germline ends. CDR1 and CDR2 from the germline V gene are SGHRS and YFSETQ. In DNA, the CDR3 is TGCGCCAGCAATAGCGGACAGCCAAACACTGAAGCTTTCTTT. This codes for CASNSGQPNTEAFF.

This sequence joins TRBV12-1 and TRBJ1-3. TRBV12-1 constitutes a pseudogene. The CDR3 is 15 residues long. The CDR3 here is CASSVIRGQRNTIYF. The CDR3 DNA is TGTGCCAGCAGCGTTATTCGGGGGCAAAGGAACACCATATATTTT.

This clone was seen just once. The CDR3 bases are TGTGCCAGCAGACCTTCGGACAGGGTGGCGCGTTCACCCCTCCACTTT. Translated: CASRPSDRVARSPLHF. The gene calls are TRBV27 and TRBJ1-6; 8 nucleotides align to TRBD1. Per germline, CDR1 MNHEY and CDR2 SMNVEV (reference sequence). Trimming at V came to 6 bases and at J to 9 bases, leaving 13 bases not matched to a gene. CDR3 length equals 16 residues.